The T cell receptor beta chain under discussion was sequenced for a study of shared clonotypes between healthy human individuals. The study, taken as a whole, reports: Naive CD4 clonotypes were shared across several donors at around 5.4%. Sequencing depth was predicted to influence how clonotypes are shared among donors.

Replicate PCRs run on sorted subsets employed 200 ng DNA, about 27,000 T cell genomes. Assay: immunoSEQ multiplex PCR; the TCRdb copy retains only in-frame clones and omits some. The sample contains 900,000 to 1,200,000 clones, approximately 80% of which appear only once. This clone occurred a few times. Its specificity is not known. This CDR3 has 12 residues. Trimming took 2 bases from V and 6 from J, leaving 8 bases between them. Germline V gene lookup returns CDR1 MDHEN and CDR2 SYDVKM. This sequence was found in a man in his late teens or twenties in good health. Some clones in this sample may be carry-over from other donors' samples. The specimen sequenced was memory CD4+ T cells from PBMCs. Documented subset: CD45RA-negative fraction. The gene calls are TRBV28 and TRBJ2-7; no definite D call. The CDR3 reads CASSLGFGEQYF. CDR3 DNA sequence: TGTGCCAGCAGTTTAGGGTTCGGCGAGCAGTACTTC. The full variable domain, completed using reference TRBV28 and TRBJ2-7, is DVKVTQSSRYLVKRTGEKVFLECVQDMDHENMFWYRQDPGLGLRLIYFSYDVKMKEKGDIPEGYSVSREKKERFSLILESASTNQTSMYLCASSLGFGEQYFGPGTRLTVT.